This passage covers 25 T cell receptor beta chains from one sample sequenced in a study of T cell changes during pregnancy in multiple sclerosis. Libraries were prepared by immunoSEQ multiplex PCR; TCRdb keeps only in-frame clonotypes and omits some of them. The profile shows under 95,000 clones, about 94% of them singletons. The sequenced sample was peripheral blood, obtained in the second trimester of pregnancy. The source is a female donor in good health, enrolled as a control in a pregnancy study.

The chain carries TRBV11-3 and TRBJ2-2; 11 positions agree with TRBD1. The CDR3 sequence is 17 residues long. V shed 4 bases and J 4 bases; nucleotides not matched to a gene: 8. Germline V gene data show CDR1 as SGHNT and CDR2 as YENEEA. The CDR3 DNA follows: TGTGCCAGCAGCTCCTCTTGGACAGGGGGCGGCACCGGGGAGCTGTTTTTT. Translated, it gives CASSSSWTGGGTGELFF.

This clone has only a few counts. This chain joins TRBV19 and TRBJ2-1; 7 bases line up with TRBD1. With 5 bases clipped from V and 4 bases from J, the junction kept 5 bases outside the gene matches. Germline values: CDR1 LNHDA, CDR2 SQIVND (reference sequence). CDR3 length: 14 amino acids. CDR3 sequence reads: CASSRQGSYNEQFF. The CDR3 DNA is TGTGCCAGTAGTCGACAGGGTTCTTACAATGAGCAGTTCTTC.

The genes are TRBV4-2 and TRBJ2-7; 7 bases are shared with TRBD2. This CDR3 spans 18 amino acids. CDR1 is LGHNA, CDR2 YNFKEQ, per germline. J gave up 7 bases and V 2 bases, and 20 bases lay outside the gene matches. CDR3 sequence (DNA): TGTGCCAGCAGCCAAACCTCCGCGGGGCTAGCGGAATCTAAAGAGCAGTACTTC. Its protein is CASSQTSAGLAESKEQYF.

The chain employs TRBV18 and TRBJ2-7; D is possibly TRBD2 (7 bases). The germline V gene encodes CDR1 KGHSH and CDR2 LQKENI. This CDR3 is built from 14 residues. Trimming took off 2 bases at V and 0 bases at J, with 8 bases between the two ends. CDR3 loop: CASSPGGASYEQYF. CDR3 nucleotide sequence: TGTGCCAGCTCACCAGGGGGGGCCTCCTACGAGCAGTACTTC. Based on the CDR3 plus reference TRBV18 and TRBJ2-7, the full variable domain is NAGVMQNPRHLVRRRGQEARLRCSPMKGHSHVYWYRQLPEEGLKFMVYLQKENIIDESGMPKERFSAEFPKEGPSILRIQQVVRGDSAAYFCASSPGGASYEQYFGPGTRLTVT.

The chain carries TRBV2 and TRBJ2-7; perhaps TRBD2 as D (7 bases). Germline CDR1 and CDR2: SNHLY and FYNNEI. V lost 3 bases and J lost 5, with 20 bases in between. There are 16 residues in the CDR3. CDR3 protein: CASSDPGRGALDEQYF. The CDR3 DNA sequence: TGTGCCAGCAGTGACCCCGGTCGGGGGGCGTTGGACGAGCAGTACTTC. The full variable domain, with the rest looked up from reference TRBV2 and TRBJ2-7, is EPEVTQTPSHQVTQMGQEVILRCVPISNHLYFYWYRQILGQKVEFLVSFYNNEISEKSEIFDDQFSVERPDGSNFTLKIRSTKLEDSAMYFCASSDPGRGALDEQYFGPGTRLTVT.

This chain uses TRBV2 with TRBJ2-5; 7 nucleotides match TRBD2. Germline CDR1 is SNHLY and CDR2 is FYNNEI. J gave up 5 bases and V 11 bases, and 8 bases lay outside the gene matches. This CDR3 region has 12 residues. In DNA, the CDR3 is TGTGCCGGTGCACTAGCGCGGGAGACCCAGTACTTC. This codes for CAGALARETQYF.

CDR3 region: CASSVVAGLGTGELFF. Written as DNA, the CDR3 is TGTGCCAGCAGCGTAGTGGCAGGGTTGGGCACCGGGGAGCTGTTTTTT. The rearrangement uses TRBV9 and TRBJ2-2, with a weak D call TRBD1 (5 bases). The V gene's germline CDR1 is SGDLS and CDR2 YYNGEE. The ends were cut back, 0 bases at V and 4 bases at J, with 13 bases in the middle. This CDR3 is built from 16 residues.

The V gene is TRBV6-1, the J gene TRBJ1-5, with D possibly TRBD1 on 6 matching bases. The CDR3 has 14 residues. Trimming took 3 bases from V and 6 from J, leaving 12 bases between them. CDR1 MNHNS and CDR2 SASEGT come from the germline V gene. The CDR3 DNA sequence: TGTGCCAGCAGTGACACCAGGGGTTCTCAGCCCCAGCATTTT. Protein sequence: CASSDTRGSQPQHF.

This clone is a singleton in its sample. The chain recombines TRBV29-1 with TRBJ2-1, with D possibly matching TRBD2 (6 bases). The CDR3 totals 14 residues. The germline V and J ends were trimmed by 7 bases and 9 bases, with 22 bases remaining between them. Germline CDR1 is SQVTM and CDR2 is ANQGSEA. CDR3 coding DNA: TGCAGCGCTGAGGGTGGGCGGGGCCCGGGTGAGCAGTTCTTC. Its translation is CSAEGGRGPGEQFF.

CDR3 sequence: CASSLALAGGPYEQYF. The CDR3 nucleotides read TGCGCCAGCAGCTTGGCCCTAGCGGGAGGACCTTACGAGCAGTACTTC. The chain uses TRBV5-1 and TRBJ2-7, with TRBD2 identical over 11 bases. Trimming took 0 bases from V and 4 from J; bases not matched to a gene: 6. CDR1 and CDR2 (germline): SGHRS, YFSETQ. This CDR3 has 16 residues.

V gene TRBV5-1 combines with J gene TRBJ2-7, with TRBD1 matching 7 bases. Germline lookup yields CDR1 SGHRS and CDR2 YFSETQ. The CDR3 has 14 amino acids. V was pared by 4 bases and J by 4 bases, with 8 bases of the junction left unmatched. CDR3 residues: CASSREGGGYEQYF. The CDR3 DNA sequence: TGCGCCAGCAGCCGAGAAGGGGGCGGGTACGAGCAGTACTTC.

The CDR3 coding sequence is TGTGCCAGTAGTGGGGCCGGCCAGCGGACCCAGTACTTC. Its translation is CASSGAGQRTQYF. This chain links TRBV19 with TRBJ2-5; a possible D gene is TRBD1 (5 bases). This CDR3 is 13 amino acids long. The germline CDR1 and CDR2 sequences are LNHDA and SQIVND (reference sequence). Trimming stripped 5 bases from V and 7 bases from J, with 14 bases between.

The rearrangement uses TRBV30 and TRBJ1-6, with D unclear. V lost 0 bases and J 0 bases, leaving 6 bases between the germline ends. The germline V gene encodes CDR1 GTSNPN and CDR2 SVGIG (reference sequence). The CDR3 length is 15 residues. CDR3 coding DNA: TGTGCCTGGAGTGTACTGAGCTCCTATAATTCACCCCTCCACTTT. Its protein product is CAWSVLSSYNSPLHF.

The genes are TRBV28 and TRBJ1-5, with TRBD1 as a possible D gene (5 bases). V was clipped by 6 bases and J by 6 bases, with 15 bases between them. This CDR3 region has 14 residues. Germline V gene data show CDR1 as MDHEN and CDR2 as SYDVKM. CDR3 residues: CASRRSGEAQPQHF. The CDR3, as DNA: TGTGCCAGCAGACGATCGGGGGAAGCTCAGCCCCAGCATTTT.

CDR3 DNA: TGTGCCAGCGGGGAGAGGTTCTTC. Translated, it gives CASGERFF. This chain uses TRBV28 with TRBJ2-1; D may be TRBD2 (5 bases). The CDR3 spans 8 residues. From germline, CDR1 is MDHEN and CDR2 SYDVKM. Trimming stripped 8 bases from V and 15 bases from J, with 8 bases between.

The CDR3 spells CASRSTGTGVDLNTEAFF. CDR3 coding DNA: TGTGCCAGCAGATCAACCGGGACAGGGGTAGACCTGAACACTGAAGCTTTCTTT. The rearrangement uses TRBV13 and TRBJ1-1; 10 bases fit TRBD1. This CDR3 has 18 residues. Germline lookup yields CDR1 PRHDT and CDR2 FYEKMQ (reference sequence). J was trimmed by 0 bases and V by 6 bases; bases with no gene match: 13.

The V call is TRBV27, the J call TRBJ1-1; 7 bases align to TRBD1. This CDR3 spans 16 amino acids. J gave up 3 bases and V 2 bases, and 9 bases lay outside the gene matches. Germline lookup yields CDR1 MNHEY and CDR2 SMNVEV (reference sequence). The CDR3 DNA is TGTGCCAGCAGTTTAGGAGGGGGCGTGGGGGACACTGAAGCTTTCTTT. This translates into CASSLGGGVGDTEAFF.

The chain couples TRBV11-2 to TRBJ2-7; D is undetermined. V lost 2 bases to trimming and J lost 0 bases, with 11 bases between them. Per the germline V gene, CDR1 is SGHAT and CDR2 is FQNNGV. The CDR3 has 15 amino acids. CDR3 nucleotide sequence: TGTGCCAGCAGCTTAACGACTGGAACCTCCTACGAGCAGTACTTC. Protein sequence: CASSLTTGTSYEQYF.

The CDR3 reads CASSDIAGTDTQYF. DNA for the CDR3: TGTGCCAGTAGTGATATAGCGGGGACAGATACGCAGTATTTT. The chain uses TRBV19 and TRBJ2-3, with 8 bases lining up with TRBD2. With 5 bases clipped from V and 3 bases from J, the junction kept 4 bases outside the gene matches. CDR1 and CDR2 (germline): LNHDA, SQIVND (reference sequence). The CDR3 length is 14 residues.

The V call is TRBV9, the J call TRBJ2-2, with 7 bases lining up with TRBD2. From germline, CDR1 is SGDLS and CDR2 YYNGEE. The CDR3 is made up of 18 amino acids. Trimming at V came to 3 bases and at J to 0 bases, leaving 11 bases not matched to a gene. The CDR3 region is CASSAIFKRGANTGELFF. The CDR3, as DNA: TGTGCCAGCAGCGCCATCTTCAAGCGGGGCGCGAACACCGGGGAGCTGTTTTTT. Based on the CDR3 plus reference TRBV9 and TRBJ2-2, the full variable domain is DSGVTQTPKHLITATGQRVTLRCSPRSGDLSVYWYQQSLDQGLQFLIQYYNGEERAKGNILERFSAQQFPDLHSELNLSSLELGDSALYFCASSAIFKRGANTGELFFGEGSRLTVL.

This sequence joins TRBV1 and TRBJ2-1; the table's TRBD2 call for D was not verified on the DNA. TRBV1 is listed as a pseudogene. The CDR3 is 16 amino acids. The CDR3 region is CASRRKRDPHYNEQFF. The CDR3 DNA reads as TGCGCCAGCAGACGCAAGCGGGACCCCCACTACAATGAGCAGTTCTTC.

J is TRBJ1-3 and V is TRBV18; 7 nucleotides match TRBD1. This CDR3 comprises 16 residues. The junction had 5 bases not matched to a gene; V was cut back by 1 base and J by 2 bases. The germline CDR1 and CDR2 sequences are KGHSH and LQKENI. CDR3 region: CASSPRRDRAGNTIYF. For the CDR3, the DNA is TGTGCCAGCTCACCACGGCGGGACAGAGCTGGAAACACCATATATTTT.

The chain combines TRBV28 with TRBJ1-5; 7 bases align to TRBD1. The germline CDR1 and CDR2 sequences are MDHEN and SYDVKM. V shed 6 bases, J shed 6 bases, and the junction held 11 bases outside the gene matches. The CDR3 covers 15 residues. The CDR3 bases are TGTGCCAGCAGGACCGACAGGGCCTGGGGTCAGCCCCAGCATTTT. The encoded protein is CASRTDRAWGQPQHF.

CDR3 sequence reads: CASRDRGYEQYF. DNA of the CDR3: TGTGCCAGCCGGGACAGGGGGTACGAGCAGTACTTC. The chain uses TRBV28 and TRBJ2-7, with 11 bases matching TRBD1. V shed 8 bases, J shed 4 bases, and the junction held 1 base outside the gene matches. CDR3 size: 12 residues. Looked up from germline, CDR1 is MDHEN and CDR2 is SYDVKM. The variable domain in full, with the rest retrieved from reference TRBV28 and TRBJ2-7, is DVKVTQSSRYLVKRTGEKVFLECVQDMDHENMFWYRQDPGLGLRLIYFSYDVKMKEKGDIPEGYSVSREKKERFSLILESASTNQTSMYLCASRDRGYEQYFGPGTRLTVT.

The CDR3: CASSFKAGGLSYEQYF. Written as DNA, the CDR3 is TGTGCCAGCAGTTTCAAAGCGGGAGGTCTCTCCTACGAGCAGTACTTC. This chain links TRBV28 with TRBJ2-7; 9 nucleotides agree with TRBD2. The junction had 6 bases not matched to a gene; V was cut back by 3 bases and J by 0 bases. Per the germline V gene, CDR1 is MDHEN and CDR2 is SYDVKM. CDR3 size: 16 residues. Complete variable domain (other parts from reference TRBV28 and TRBJ2-7): DVKVTQSSRYLVKRTGEKVFLECVQDMDHENMFWYRQDPGLGLRLIYFSYDVKMKEKGDIPEGYSVSREKKERFSLILESASTNQTSMYLCASSFKAGGLSYEQYFGPGTRLTVT.